A single sample gave rise to the 25 T cell receptor beta chains below, sequenced in a study of blood T cell repertoires in COVID-19 (dated by TCRdb to the early 2020s). Library construction relied on the immunoSEQ multiplex PCR assay. The source is immuneACCESS, and TCRdb retained only in-frame sequences with V and J called. Part of the clones is not carried over; for the studies checked, unresolved V genes explain less than half of this, and the remainder is unexplained. Within this sample are 100,000 to 150,000 clones, with about 79% of them counted one time only. Of the sample, about 2.3% falls within the top ten clones. The source material was peripheral blood. The receptors were sampled from a man in his 70s with acute or convalescent COVID-19.

The CDR3 region is CASSESTHVGRGYGYTF. The CDR3 nucleotides read TGTGCCAGCAGTGAATCAACCCACGTCGGCAGGGGCTATGGCTACACCTTC. This chain joins TRBV2 and TRBJ1-2, with D possibly being TRBD1 (6 bases). V dropped 2 bases and J dropped 4 bases, with 20 bases sitting between them. CDR1 and CDR2 (germline): SNHLY, FYNNEI. This CDR3 is 17 amino acids long.

The chain's CDR3 is CASTYRMTGNSPLHF. CDR3 bases: TGTGCCAGTACCTATCGTATGACGGGTAATTCACCCCTCCACTTT. This rearrangement joins TRBV19 to TRBJ1-6; no definite D call. Germline CDR1 and CDR2: LNHDA and SQIVND (reference sequence). The V gene lost 7 bases and the J gene lost 6 bases, with 16 bases spanning the gap. This CDR3 spans 15 amino acids.

This chain connects TRBV19 to TRBJ2-1, with unresolved D. In germline, CDR1 is LNHDA, CDR2 SQIVND (reference sequence). The CDR3 has 14 residues. With 4 bases removed from V and 0 bases from J, the gap between germline ends came to 7 bases. The CDR3 DNA reads as TGTGCCAGTAGTAGAGTTAGCTCCTACAATGAGCAGTTCTTC. The encoded protein is CASSRVSSYNEQFF.

This rearrangement joins TRBV18 to TRBJ1-6; D is uncertain. The CDR3 has 17 residues. Germline lookup yields CDR1 KGHSH and CDR2 LQKENI. The V end lost 3 bases, the J end lost 0 bases, and 12 bases lay between the germline ends. CDR3 amino acids: CASSPPTESSYNSPLHF. CDR3 in DNA: TGTGCCAGCTCACCCCCGACGGAGAGCTCCTATAATTCACCCCTCCACTTT. Supplemented by reference TRBV18 and TRBJ1-6, the full variable domain reads NAGVMQNPRHLVRRRGQEARLRCSPMKGHSHVYWYRQLPEEGLKFMVYLQKENIIDESGMPKERFSAEFPKEGPSILRIQQVVRGDSAAYFCASSPPTESSYNSPLHFGNGTRLTVT.

The chain is built from TRBV18 and TRBJ2-3; 10 bases agree with TRBD2. Looked up from germline, CDR1 is KGHSH and CDR2 is LQKENI. The CDR3 runs 17 residues. V shed 3 bases and J 2 bases; nucleotides not matched to a gene: 8. The CDR3 spells CASSPFASGGNTDTQYF. The CDR3 DNA reads TGTGCCAGCTCACCCTTCGCTAGCGGGGGTAACACAGATACGCAGTATTTT.

This sequence joins TRBV19 and TRBJ1-5; the D gene is possibly TRBD1 (5 bases). V lost 3 bases to trimming and J lost 1 base, with 7 bases between them. The CDR3 contains 14 residues. Germline-derived CDR1 and CDR2 are LNHDA and SQIVND (reference sequence). DNA for the CDR3: TGTGCCAGTAGTATGACAGTCAGCAATCAGCCCCAGCATTTT. This sequence encodes CASSMTVSNQPQHF.

The chain links TRBV21-1 to TRBJ2-5; the table names TRBD1, a call not compared with the DNA. TRBV21-1 is recorded as a pseudogene. The CDR3 extends over 18 amino acids. As DNA, the CDR3 is TGTGCCAGCAGCAAAGAGTGCAGGGGGCTAGAGTACCAAGAGACCCAGTACTTC. Its translation: CASSKECRGLEYQETQYF.

V is TRBV5-6 and J is TRBJ1-1; D remains ambiguous. The CDR3 is made up of 16 amino acids. The germline CDR1 and CDR2 sequences are SGHDT and YYEEEE. V was trimmed by 4 bases and J by 6 bases, leaving 22 bases between them. CDR3 sequence (DNA): TGTGCCAGCAGCAGAATTGGCCCGGCCCCAGGTTCTGAAGCTTTCTTT. This translates into CASSRIGPAPGSEAFF. The complete variable domain, with remaining parts taken from reference TRBV5-6 and TRBJ1-1, reads DAGVTQSPTHLIKTRGQQVTLRCSPKSGHDTVSWYQQALGQGPQFIFQYYEEEERQRGNFPDRFSGHQFPNYSSELNVNALLLGDSALYLCASSRIGPAPGSEAFFGQGTRLTVV.

This chain connects TRBV5-4 to TRBJ1-2; a weak D match, TRBD1 (6 bases). The CDR3 covers 14 residues. The germline CDR1 and CDR2 sequences are SGHNT and YYREEE (reference sequence). Deletions cut 4 bases from V and 4 bases from J, with 14 bases between. The CDR3, as DNA: TGTGCCAGCAGCCACCGGACAGACCTCTATGGCTACACCTTC. Protein product: CASSHRTDLYGYTF.

The V call is TRBV19, the J call TRBJ2-2; the match to TRBD2 covers 12 bases. Unmatched junction bases numbered 7, after V lost 3 bases and J lost 8 bases. Germline CDR1 is LNHDA and CDR2 is SQIVND (reference sequence). The CDR3 is 16 amino acids. The CDR3 loop is CASSIRLAGASGELFF. The CDR3 region has the DNA TGTGCCAGTAGTATCAGACTAGCGGGGGCGTCAGGGGAGCTGTTTTTT.

The V gene is TRBV7-2, the J gene TRBJ1-1, with TRBD1 identical over 9 bases. This CDR3 has 19 amino acids. V was clipped by 1 base and J by 0 bases; unmatched bases: 12. Germline CDR1 SGHTA, CDR2 FQGNSA. The CDR3 here is CASSLEGTGNPILNTEAFF. The CDR3 DNA sequence: TGTGCCAGCAGCTTAGAAGGGACAGGGAACCCAATATTGAACACTGAAGCTTTCTTT.

The chain employs TRBV7-9 and TRBJ1-6; no firm D call. The V end lost 5 bases, the J end lost 4 bases, and 24 bases lay between the germline ends. Germline V gene data show CDR1 as SEHNR and CDR2 as FQNEAQ (reference sequence). The length of the CDR3 is 19 residues. CDR3 coding DNA: TGTGCCAGCAGCCCCGGCGTGGGGAGGGAACGTACTTATAATTCACCCCTCCACTTT. As protein: CASSPGVGRERTYNSPLHF.

J is TRBJ2-3 and V is TRBV9, with TRBD2 matching 8 bases. Germline V gives CDR1 SGDLS, CDR2 YYNGEE. J gave up 1 base and V 3 bases, and 7 bases lay outside the gene matches. This CDR3 has 16 amino acids. This chain's CDR3 is CASSAGGLAGTDTQYF. The DNA of the CDR3 is TGTGCCAGCAGCGCGGGTGGACTAGCAGGCACAGATACGCAGTATTTT. The variable domain in full, completed from reference TRBV9 and TRBJ2-3, reads DSGVTQTPKHLITATGQRVTLRCSPRSGDLSVYWYQQSLDQGLQFLIQYYNGEERAKGNILERFSAQQFPDLHSELNLSSLELGDSALYFCASSAGGLAGTDTQYFGPGTRLTVL.

This clone is a singleton in its sample. J is TRBJ2-6 and V is TRBV21-1; no DNA check was done on the table's D call, TRBD1. TRBV21-1 is a known pseudogene. There are 17 residues in the CDR3. The CDR3 region is CASSKSTGSSGANVLTF. The CDR3 region has the DNA TGTGCCAGCAGCAAATCGACAGGGAGCTCTGGGGCCAACGTCCTGACTTTC.

This chain connects TRBV5-1 to TRBJ2-5, with 7 bases that match TRBD2. The CDR3 contains 16 residues. Germline lookup yields CDR1 SGHRS and CDR2 YFSETQ. V trimming: 2 bases; J trimming: 1 base; junction bases outside the gene matches: 8. CDR3 sequence reads: CASSFGSSGVQETQYF. CDR3 DNA sequence: TGCGCCAGCAGCTTCGGGTCTAGCGGAGTCCAAGAGACCCAGTACTTC.

This chain connects TRBV5-6 to TRBJ1-2; possible D gene TRBD1, 5 bases. Per the germline V gene, CDR1 is SGHDT and CDR2 is YYEEEE. The length of the CDR3 is 13 residues. V lost 4 bases to trimming and J lost 2 bases, with 9 bases between them. The CDR3 region has the DNA TGTGCCAGCAGCCCCGACAGAAACTATGGCTACACCTTC. It encodes CASSPDRNYGYTF.

The J gene is TRBJ1-2, the V gene TRBV7-2; the D gene is possibly TRBD1 (5 bases). Germline-derived CDR1 and CDR2 are SGHTA and FQGNSA. The V gene lost 5 bases and the J gene lost 3 bases, with 10 bases spanning the gap. The CDR3 has 13 amino acids. The CDR3 sequence is CASSIRQYYGYTF. The CDR3 nucleotides are TGTGCCAGCAGCATAAGACAGTACTATGGCTACACCTTC.

The rearrangement uses TRBV5-1 and TRBJ1-2; 7 positions match TRBD1. Trimming removed 4 bases from V and 7 bases from J; junction bases left unmatched: 4. From germline, CDR1 is SGHRS and CDR2 YFSETQ. The length of the CDR3 is 12 residues. In nucleotides, the CDR3 is TGCGCCAGCAGCCCGGGGACAGCTGGCTACACCTTC. It yields the protein CASSPGTAGYTF.

This chain links TRBV4-1 with TRBJ2-7; possibly TRBD2 for D (6 bases). The length of the CDR3 is 12 residues. Germline V CDR1 and CDR2: MGHRA, YSYEKL. Trimming took 3 bases from V and 9 from J, leaving 12 bases between them. The CDR3 nucleotides are TGCGCCAGCAGCCAGGGGATGGGGGGGCAGTACTTC. Translated: CASSQGMGGQYF.

The chain uses TRBV5-4 and TRBJ2-5, with D possibly being TRBD2 (6 bases). Per the germline V gene, CDR1 is SGHNT and CDR2 is YYREEE (reference sequence). Trimming left V 1 base short and J 4 bases short, with 11 bases between. The CDR3 runs to 14 residues. The CDR3 loop reads CASSLLGGPETQYF. The DNA of the CDR3 is TGTGCCAGCAGCTTGTTGGGAGGCCCAGAGACCCAGTACTTC.

The chain couples TRBV30 to TRBJ1-2; TRBD1 matches 7 bases. The CDR3 has 14 amino acids. The J segment lost 4 bases and the V segment lost 4 bases, leaving 9 bases of the junction unmatched. Germline V lookup: CDR1 GTSNPN, CDR2 SVGIG (reference sequence). The CDR3 protein is CAWTSGGSAYGYTF. The CDR3 nucleotides are TGTGCCTGGACTTCAGGGGGGTCTGCCTATGGCTACACCTTC.

V and J are TRBV7-2 and TRBJ2-4, with a weak D call TRBD1 (6 bases). CDR1 is SGHTA, CDR2 FQGNSA, per germline. V lost 5 bases, J lost 6 bases, and 11 bases lay in between. The CDR3 spans 13 residues. This CDR3 reads CASSPEGGNIQYF. CDR3 nucleotide sequence: TGTGCCAGCAGCCCTGAAGGGGGAAACATTCAGTACTTC.

This clone turned up a few times. The chain is built from TRBV7-2 and TRBJ1-5, with 8 nucleotides matching TRBD1. There are 17 residues in the CDR3. CDR1 and CDR2 (germline): SGHTA, FQGNSA. V trimming: 3 bases; J trimming: 2 bases; junction bases outside the gene matches: 9. The CDR3 protein is CASSFSTGGRGNQPQHF. The CDR3 DNA reads as TGTGCCAGCAGCTTTTCTACAGGGGGGAGAGGCAATCAGCCCCAGCATTTT.

The gene calls are TRBV24-1 and TRBJ2-2; a possible D gene is TRBD1 (6 bases). The CDR3 is made up of 16 amino acids. V was trimmed by 0 bases and J by 5 bases, leaving 12 bases between them. CDR1 is KGHDR, CDR2 SFDVKD, per germline. CDR3 bases: TGTGCCACCAGTGATTTGAAGGGACATGGGACCGGGGAGCTGTTTTTT. This encodes CATSDLKGHGTGELFF.

The chain links TRBV4-2 to TRBJ1-3, with a weak D call TRBD1 (5 bases). CDR3 length: 17 residues. Germline values: CDR1 LGHNA, CDR2 YNFKEQ. Trimming took 1 base from V and 4 from J, leaving 17 bases between them. The CDR3 sequence: CASSQARSGIAGNTIYF. In DNA form, the CDR3 reads TGTGCCAGCAGCCAAGCTAGATCAGGGATCGCCGGAAACACCATATATTTT.